This section outlines one TCR beta chain sequence together with its context. The record originates from a study of blood T cell repertoires in COVID-19. Across the study: The origin of the acute and convalescent COVID-19 samples was the United States, Italy and Spain. T cells, B-cell-depleted T cells, or PBMCs provided the cDNA or gDNA that served as material.

The V gene lost 6 bases and the J gene lost 6 bases, with 18 bases spanning the gap. The CDR3 spans 15 residues. The germline gives CDR1 MNHEY, CDR2 SVGAGI. Profiled with immunoSEQ multiplex PCR; TCRdb holds only in-frame clones, not every one. The sample includes some 120,000 clones, approximately 86% of them seen just once. The sequenced sample was peripheral blood. J is TRBJ1-5 and V is TRBV6-5, with no clear D. The receptor comes from a middle-aged man with acute or convalescent COVID-19. CDR3 residues: CASSLSVQFGQPQHF. CDR3 DNA sequence: TGTGCCAGCAGCTTGTCTGTACAATTTGGTCAGCCCCAGCATTTT.